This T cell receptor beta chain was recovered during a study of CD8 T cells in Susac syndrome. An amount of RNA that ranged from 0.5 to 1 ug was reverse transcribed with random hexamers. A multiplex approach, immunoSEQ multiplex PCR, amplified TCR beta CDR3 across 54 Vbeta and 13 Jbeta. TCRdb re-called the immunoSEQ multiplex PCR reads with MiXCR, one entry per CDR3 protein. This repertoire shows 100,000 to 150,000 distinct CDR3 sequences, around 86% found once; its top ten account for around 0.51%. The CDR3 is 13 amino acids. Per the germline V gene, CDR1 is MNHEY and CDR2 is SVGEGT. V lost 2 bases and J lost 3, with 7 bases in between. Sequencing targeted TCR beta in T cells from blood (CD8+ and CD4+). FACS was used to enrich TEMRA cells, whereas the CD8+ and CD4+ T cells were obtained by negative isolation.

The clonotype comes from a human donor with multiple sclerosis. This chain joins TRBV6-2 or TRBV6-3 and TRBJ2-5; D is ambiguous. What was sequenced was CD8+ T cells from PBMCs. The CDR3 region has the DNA TGTGCCAGCAGTTACCCTCCGGAAGAGACCCAGTACTTC. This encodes CASSYPPEETQYF.